A single sample gave rise to the 25 T cell receptor beta chains below, sequenced in a study of blood T cells in healthy people across ages (dated by TCRdb to 2015 to 2017). The library came from 5' RACE. The sequencer listed for this sample is Illumina HiSeq 2500. The second PCR ran for roughly 7 to 12 cycles and used a J-beta primer mix along with a sample-barcoded 5' primer. TCRdb reran the public reads through fastp at Q25 and MiXCR, keeping productive beta chains. When rows share a CDR3 protein, they turn into one entry using the most common DNA and genes. For this sample the table gives hundreds of thousands of distinct CDR3 sequences, of which approximately 50% were detected only once. Of the sample, 30% to 35% falls within the top ten clones. The sequenced material came from blood. The receptors originated from a woman between 55 and 75 years old in good health.

The chain uses TRBV20-1 and TRBJ2-5; 10 nucleotides line up with TRBD1. Unmatched junction bases numbered 4, after V lost 6 bases and J lost 3 bases. The V gene's germline CDR1 is DFQATT and CDR2 SNEGSKA (reference sequence). There are 13 residues in the CDR3. The CDR3 nucleotides are TGCAGTGCCAGGACAGGGGGGAAAGAGACCCAGTACTTC. Amino acids: CSARTGGKETQYF.

The rearrangement joins TRBV7-6 to TRBJ2-7, with a tentative D call TRBD2 (6 bases). Trimming cost V 1 base and J 3 bases, with 13 bases left between them. CDR1 and CDR2 (germline): SGHVS, FNYEAQ. This CDR3 contains 15 residues. This CDR3 is CASSLEGGRYYEQYF. For the CDR3, the DNA is TGTGCCAGCAGCTTAGAAGGTGGGAGGTACTACGAGCAGTACTTC.

The chain links TRBV12-5 to TRBJ2-6, with 7 bases that match TRBD1. This CDR3 contains 21 residues. The V segment lost 2 bases and the J segment 0 bases; nucleotides outside the gene matches: 16. Looked up from germline, CDR1 is LGHNT and CDR2 is FRNRAP. The CDR3 here is CASGLPHKWTGPDSGANVLTF. The CDR3 bases are TGTGCTAGTGGTTTGCCGCACAAATGGACAGGCCCTGACTCTGGGGCCAACGTCCTGACTTTC.

V and J are TRBV20-1 and TRBJ2-5; either TRBD1 or TRBD2 may supply D (6 bases each). The CDR3 is 14 residues long. CDR1 is DFQATT and CDR2 is SNEGSKA in the germline V gene (reference sequence). Trimming stripped 7 bases from V and 4 bases from J, with 19 bases between. The CDR3 reads CSGYRVQAGETQYF. CDR3 bases: TGCAGTGGGTACAGGGTACAAGCGGGAGAGACCCAGTACTTC.

The DNA of the CDR3 is TGTGCCAGCTTTGGACTAGCGGGAAGAGTTGAGCAGTACTTC. It specifies CASFGLAGRVEQYF. The chain has TRBV27 and TRBJ2-7, with TRBD2 matching 12 bases. CDR1 and CDR2 from the germline V gene are MNHEY and SMNVEV (reference sequence). There are 14 residues in the CDR3. The J segment lost 7 bases and the V segment lost 8 bases, leaving 9 bases of the junction unmatched.

This clonotype was counted only a few times. The CDR3 bases are TGTGCCAGCAGCCAAGATGGTGCAGGGGCCAGCTCCTACGAGCAGTACTTC. Residues: CASSQDGAGASSYEQYF. The chain combines TRBV4-2 with TRBJ2-7, with D perhaps TRBD1 (6 bases). The CDR3 is made up of 17 amino acids. The V and J ends lost 0 bases and 0 bases respectively, with 15 bases between them. CDR1 and CDR2 from the germline V gene are LGHNA and YNFKEQ.

V gene TRBV6-6 combines with J gene TRBJ1-5, with D maybe TRBD1 (5 bases). CDR3 length equals 17 residues. The V and J ends lost 7 bases and 0 bases respectively, with 19 bases between them. Germline V gene data show CDR1 as MNHNY and CDR2 as SVGAGI (reference sequence). Written as DNA, the CDR3 is TGTGCCAGCAAGGAGGGGCGTCTGGGGAATAGCAATCAGCCCCAGCATTTT. Translating gives CASKEGRLGNSNQPQHF.

V is TRBV7-2 and J is TRBJ2-1; TRBD2 matches at 9 bases. V lost 6 bases to trimming and J lost 4 bases; unmatched junction nucleotides: 10. In germline, CDR1 is SGHTA, CDR2 FQGNSA. This CDR3 contains 16 residues. Here the CDR3 reads CASSSSRGGDYNEQFF. The CDR3 DNA reads as TGTGCCAGCAGTTCATCGCGGGGGGGAGATTACAATGAGCAGTTCTTC.

As for this clonotype: Mismatch with germline at one junction end may stem from a read error. The rearrangement uses TRBV4-3 and TRBJ1-2; the match to TRBD1 covers 7 bases. The CDR3 spans 15 residues. The germline V gene encodes CDR1 LGHNA and CDR2 YSLEER. The CDR3 reads CASNQETDRIYGYTF. The CDR3, as DNA: TGCGCCAGCAACCAAGAGACGGACAGGATCTATGGCTACACCTTC.

The chain links TRBV5-1 to TRBJ2-7; 9 bases agree with TRBD2. The CDR3 is made up of 14 amino acids. Germline CDR1 and CDR2: SGHRS and YFSETQ. J lost 3 bases, V lost 5 bases, and 6 bases had no gene match. CDR3 in amino acids: CASSETTSGYEQYF. DNA for the CDR3: TGCGCCAGCAGTGAGACGACTAGCGGCTACGAGCAGTACTTC.

CDR3 protein: CASSSTSGRGKETQYF. CDR3 in DNA: TGTGCCAGCAGCTCGACTAGCGGGAGAGGGAAAGAGACCCAGTACTTC. The chain has TRBV13 and TRBJ2-5; 12 bases agree with TRBD2. Germline V gives CDR1 PRHDT, CDR2 FYEKMQ (reference sequence). V shed 4 bases and J 3 bases; nucleotides not matched to a gene: 6. The CDR3 has 16 residues.

Concerning this clonotype: A much bigger clone sits one base away, suggesting this may be a read error. The chain is built from TRBV2 and TRBJ2-7, with D hard to call. Germline loops: CDR1 SNHLY, CDR2 FYNNEI. The CDR3 covers 14 residues. V gave up 3 bases and J gave up 3 bases, with 12 bases separating them. Here the CDR3 reads CASSDVNYVYEQYF. In DNA form, the CDR3 reads TGTGCCAGCAGTGATGTGAACTACGTCTACGAGCAGTACTTC.

A note on this clonotype: An end of the junction does not agree with germline; a read error may underlie this. This chain joins TRBV3-1 and TRBJ2-7; perhaps TRBD2 as D (5 bases). Germline V gene data show CDR1 as LGHDT and CDR2 as YNNKEL (reference sequence). This CDR3 is 12 amino acids long. The CDR3 nucleotides are TGTACCAGCAGCCCGGGAAGGAACGAGCAGTACTTC. Protein: CTSSPGRNEQYF.

This chain uses TRBV20-1 with TRBJ1-2; 7 nucleotides match TRBD1. Germline assignment: CDR1 DFQATT and CDR2 SNEGSKA (reference sequence). This CDR3 has 14 residues. The ends lost 4 bases at V and 7 bases at J; junction bases unmatched: 12. CDR3 region: CSATYQQGIGGYTF. The DNA of the CDR3 is TGCAGTGCTACATATCAACAGGGGATTGGTGGCTACACCTTC.

This clonotype has more than one count but fewer than ten. The genes are TRBV7-2 and TRBJ2-7, with 10 bases aligning to TRBD2. The CDR3 has 15 residues. Germline CDR1 is SGHTA and CDR2 is FQGNSA. V was pared by 5 bases and J by 3 bases, with 7 bases of the junction left unmatched. The CDR3 loop is CASSRTSGHDYEQYF. The CDR3 DNA reads as TGTGCCAGCAGCCGGACTAGCGGCCACGACTACGAGCAGTACTTC.

The genes are TRBV29-1 and TRBJ2-1, with TRBD2 matching 14 bases. With the DNA end fitting TRBJ2-7 better, the J assignment may be wrong. The CDR3 covers 15 residues. Per germline, CDR1 SQVTM and CDR2 ANQGSEA. CDR3 residues: CSVAGTSGSYNEQYF. CDR3 in DNA: TGCAGCGTAGCCGGGACTAGCGGGAGCTACAATGAGCAGTACTTC.

This clonotype was recorded many times. The rearrangement links TRBV14 to TRBJ2-5, with D perhaps matching TRBD1 (6 bases). The CDR3 consists of 16 residues. Germline CDR1 is SGHDN and CDR2 is FVKESK. The ends were cut back, 4 bases at V and 1 base at J, with 16 bases in the middle. The CDR3 region is CASSRDPGHFQETQYF. The CDR3 DNA is TGTGCCAGCAGCCGAGACCCGGGACACTTCCAAGAGACCCAGTACTTC.

V gene TRBV27 combines with J gene TRBJ1-2, with 8 bases that match TRBD1. Germline CDR1 and CDR2: MNHEY and SMNVEV (reference sequence). The junction had 14 bases not matched to a gene; V was cut back by 5 bases and J by 6 bases. There are 16 residues in the CDR3. In nucleotides, the CDR3 is TGTGCCAGCAGTCCCGGACAGGGACGCGTTTTTCATGGCTACACCTTC. Protein sequence: CASSPGQGRVFHGYTF.

On this clonotype: Germline and junction disagree at one end, which may indicate a read error. The chain carries TRBV5-1 and TRBJ1-2; D is uncertain. In germline, CDR1 is SGHRS, CDR2 YFSETQ. The CDR3 length is 14 residues. The CDR3 DNA reads as TGCGCCGGCAGCCAAATACCAGGTTCTTATGGCTACACCTTC. Protein sequence: CAGSQIPGSYGYTF. The complete variable domain, with remaining parts taken from reference TRBV5-1 and TRBJ1-2, reads KAGVTQTPRYLIKTRGQQVTLSCSPISGHRSVSWYQQTPGQGLQFLFEYFSETQRNKGNFPGRFSGRQFSNSRSEMNVSTLELGDSALYLCAGSQIPGSYGYTFGSGTRLTVV.

This clonotype has a count of ten or more. The chain recombines TRBV28 with TRBJ2-7; tentative D call: TRBD1 (5 bases). Between the trimmed V and J ends, which lost 1 base and 2 bases, there was a span of 21 bases. Germline V lookup: CDR1 MDHEN, CDR2 SYDVKM. CDR3 length equals 18 residues. The CDR3 nucleotides read TGTGCCAGCAGTTTATCACCCGGGCTAGGGGCTTTAGCCTACGAGCAGTACTTC. Translating gives CASSLSPGLGALAYEQYF. The full variable domain, rest sourced from reference TRBV28 and TRBJ2-7, is DVKVTQSSRYLVKRTGEKVFLECVQDMDHENMFWYRQDPGLGLRLIYFSYDVKMKEKGDIPEGYSVSREKKERFSLILESASTNQTSMYLCASSLSPGLGALAYEQYFGPGTRLTVT.

This clonotype has a handful of counts. The chain combines TRBV20-1 with TRBJ2-7, with TRBD1 matching over 7 bases. The V segment lost 0 bases and the J segment 1 base; nucleotides outside the gene matches: 3. Per the germline V gene, CDR1 is DFQATT and CDR2 is SNEGSKA (reference sequence). The CDR3 is 14 residues long. CDR3 sequence (DNA): TGCAGTGCTAGAGATCTGACAGGGTCCTACGAGCAGTACTTC. This gives the protein CSARDLTGSYEQYF.

This chain joins TRBV10-3 and TRBJ2-7; TRBD1 agrees at 9 bases. V lost 6 bases to trimming and J lost 3 bases; unmatched junction nucleotides: 9. The V gene's germline CDR1 is ENHRY and CDR2 SYGVKD. The CDR3 runs 15 residues. The DNA for the CDR3 is TGTGCCATCAGCCCGGGACAGGGCGGTAACTACGAGCAGTACTTC. This sequence encodes CAISPGQGGNYEQYF.

CDR3 nucleotides: TGTGCCAGCAGTTTTCGGTCCCCGGGTCGCTCCTACAATGAGCAGTACTTC. It codes for CASSFRSPGRSYNEQYF. The chain combines TRBV12-3 or TRBV12-4 with TRBJ2-7; no clear D gene. CDR3 length: 17 amino acids. Trimming pared 3 bases from V and 7 bases from J, leaving 25 bases between.

The chain is built from TRBV9 and TRBJ1-4; 12 bases line up with TRBD1. The CDR3 runs to 17 residues. J was trimmed by 7 bases and V by 5 bases; bases with no gene match: 12. In germline, CDR1 is SGDLS, CDR2 YYNGEE. The CDR3 region is CASSERDRGRRGEKLFF. CDR3 sequence (DNA): TGTGCCAGCAGTGAGAGGGACAGGGGGCGCCGGGGTGAAAAACTGTTTTTT.

This rearrangement joins TRBV14 to TRBJ1-4; D not certain. The V gene lost 6 bases and the J gene lost 0 bases, with 17 bases spanning the gap. Germline lookup yields CDR1 SGHDN and CDR2 FVKESK. The CDR3 contains 17 residues. The CDR3 bases are TGTGCCAGCAGTGTGAGTGGGCAGAGTGCAACTAATGAAAAACTGTTTTTT. It codes for CASSVSGQSATNEKLFF.